Listed below are T cell receptor beta chains from one sample, sequenced in a study of blood T cell repertoires in COVID-19. Sequencing was performed with immunoSEQ multiplex PCR; in TCRdb, only in-frame clones are kept and a portion is missing. The sample yields 260,000 or so clones, 83% seen once. Source material: PBMCs or T cells enriched from blood (not recorded which). All receptors come from a woman aged 40-49 years who had been exposed to COVID-19. The CDR3 runs from the conserved cysteine through the conserved F or W. D genes are given only for firm matches. The size entry is marked missing in some rows and otherwise reads once, few, many or a size class.

>TRBJ2-7|TRBD1|-|TRBV5-1
TGCGCCAGCAGCCCCGGGACAGGGCGAAACGAGCAGTACTTC
CASSPGTGRNEQYF
>TRBJ2-1|-|-|TRBV29-1
TGCAGCGTTCTTCGGTCCCCCTACAATGAGCAGTTCTTC
CSVLRSPYNEQFF
>TRBJ2-5|-|-|TRBV4-2
TGTGCCAGCAGCCAAGAAGGGACACCCCAAGAGACCCAGTACTTC
CASSQEGTPQETQYF
>TRBJ1-5|-|-|TRBV19
TGTGCCAGTAGTATACCTTGGGGAGCTCAGCCCCAGCATTTT
CASSIPWGAQPQHF
>TRBJ1-4|TRBD1|-|TRBV15
TGTGCCACCAGCCGCCGGGACAGAGGCCCAACTAATGAAAAACTATTTTTT
CATSRRDRGPTNEKLFF
>TRBJ2-7|TRBD2|-|TRBV4-2
TGTGCCAGCAGCCTAAGCGTCGGACTAGCGGGGGGCTCTCCCTACGAGCAGTACTTC
CASSLSVGLAGGSPYEQYF
>TRBJ1-2|-|-|TRBV9
TGTGCCAGCAGCGCGGGGTATGGCTACACCTTC
CASSAGYGYTF
>TRBJ2-6|TRBD1|-|TRBV11-1
TGTGCCAGCAGCTTAGCCCCAGGGGGCTCTGGGGCCAACGTCCTGACTTTC
CASSLAPGGSGANVLTF
>TRBJ2-3|TRBD2|-|TRBV10-3
TGTGCCATCAGTGAGTCCTCAATAGCGGGGGCCAACACAGATACGCAGTATTTT
CAISESSIAGANTDTQYF
>TRBJ2-4|TRBD1|-|TRBV6-5
TGTGCCAGCACCGATGGGACAGGCAAAAACATTCAGTACTTC
CASTDGTGKNIQYF
>TRBJ1-1|-|once|TRBV19
TGTGCCAGTAGTATGGGAGAGACGAACACTGAAGCTTTCTTT
CASSMGETNTEAFF
>TRBJ1-3|TRBD1|-|TRBV2
TGTGCCCGAGACAGGGGGCAGGGAAACACCATATATTTT
CARDRGQGNTIYF
>TRBJ1-1|-|-|TRBV10-3
TGTGCCATCAGTAACAAGGTTTCGGGGACTGAAGCTTTCTTT
CAISNKVSGTEAFF
>TRBJ2-1|-|-|TRBV11-3
TGTGCCAGCAGCTTAGTATATGCGGGGAGAAACAATGAGCAGTTCTTC
CASSLVYAGRNNEQFF
>TRBJ1-1|TRBD1|-|TRBV7-9
TGTGCCAGCAGCCTAACAGGGGGCGCAACGAACACTGAAGCTTTCTTT
CASSLTGGATNTEAFF
>TRBJ1-1|-|-|TRBV7-9
TGTGCCAGCAGCCCCCCCCCTAGGACTGAAGCTTTCTTT
CASSPPPRTEAFF
>TRBJ2-7|TRBD1|-|TRBV27
TGTGCCAGCAGCCTGACAGGGCAAGGAACCTACGAGCAGTACTTC
CASSLTGQGTYEQYF
>TRBJ2-7|-|-|TRBV19
TGTGCCAGTAGTGGGGGCGTCCTAGGCGAGCAGTACTTC
CASSGGVLGEQYF
>TRBJ1-2|-|-|TRBV29-1
TGCAGCACCTTGACGGAGGGTGGTGCGGGCTACACCTTC
CSTLTEGGAGYTF
>TRBJ2-2|-|-|TRBV7-2
TGTGCCAGCTCGAGGCCGCCGGGCACCGGGGAGCTGTTTTTT
CASSRPPGTGELFF
>TRBJ1-2|-|-|TRBV6-5
TGTGCCAGCAGACTGGACACGAACTATGGCTACACCTTC
CASRLDTNYGYTF
>TRBJ2-7|TRBD1|-|TRBV28
TGTGCCAGCAGTTTATTGCAGGGGGCGAATGACGAGCAGTACTTC
CASSLLQGANDEQYF
>TRBJ1-1|TRBD1|few|TRBV12-3/TRBV12-4
TGTGCCAGCGGGGGACAGCAGAACACTGAAGCTTTCTTT
CASGGQQNTEAFF
>TRBJ1-1|-|-|TRBV29-1
TGCAGCGTAGAACAGGGTACTGAAGCTTTCTTT
CSVEQGTEAFF
>TRBJ1-1|TRBD1|-|TRBV6-1
TGTGCCAGCAGTGAAGCCAGTTGGGGTTGGACAGGGGAAGTTACTGAAGCTTTCTTT
CASSEASWGWTGEVTEAFF
>TRBJ1-1|-|-|TRBV4-1
TGCGCCAGCAGCCATAGCGGGGAAGCTTTCTTT
CASSHSGEAFF
>TRBJ1-2|TRBD1|few|TRBV28
TGTGCCAGCAGTTTAACGATACCGAGCGGGACAGGGTATAGGGACTATGGCTACACCTTC
CASSLTIPSGTGYRDYGYTF
>TRBJ1-1|-|-|TRBV5-1
TGCGCCAGCAGCTTGTATAACAGCAACACTGAAGCTTTCTTT
CASSLYNSNTEAFF
>TRBJ2-1|TRBD2|once|TRBV7-6
TGTGCCAGCAGCTCCTTAGCGGGGGGCGTGGATGAGCAGTTCTTC
CASSSLAGGVDEQFF
>TRBJ2-1|TRBD2|once|TRBV7-9
TGTGCCAGCAGCTGGGCTAGCGGCCTCGGGGAGCAGTTCTTC
CASSWASGLGEQFF
>TRBJ2-5|-|many|TRBV7-9
TGTGCCAGCAGTCCTCGTGACGGGGTGCAAGAGACCCAGTACTTC
CASSPRDGVQETQYF
>TRBJ1-2|-|-|TRBV27
TGTGCCAGCAGTTTCTCGCGGGTTAACTATGGCTACACCTTC
CASSFSRVNYGYTF
>TRBJ1-3|-|-|TRBV7-2
TGTGCCAGCAGCGAACAGCAGAGGGCTGGAAACACCATATATTTT
CASSEQQRAGNTIYF
>TRBJ1-2|-|-|TRBV19
TGTGCCAGTAGTATCCACGAAGGAGCAGGGGACTATGGCTACACCTTC
CASSIHEGAGDYGYTF
>TRBJ1-4|TRBD1|-|TRBV7-8
TGTGCCAGCAGCGCACAGGGGGTGATGGCTTTGGGGTTTAATGAAAAACTGTTTTTT
CASSAQGVMALGFNEKLFF
>TRBJ1-1|-|once|TRBV19
TGTGCCAGTAGATTCTCCCCCGCAACGGGTTACACTGAAGCTTTCTTT
CASRFSPATGYTEAFF
>TRBJ2-5|-|-|TRBV6-5
TGTGCCAGCAGTTCCGCTCACACAGGGTTCGGAGAGACCCAGTACTTC
CASSSAHTGFGETQYF
>TRBJ1-4|-|-|TRBV19
TGTGCCAGTAGTATTCCGGGGGGGCGGACTAATGAAAAACTGTTTTTT
CASSIPGGRTNEKLFF
>TRBJ2-5|-|-|TRBV24-1
TGTGCCACCGGTAGCGACGCAGAGACCCAGTACTTC
CATGSDAETQYF
>TRBJ1-2|TRBD1|-|TRBV7-2
TGTGCCAGCAGCCTAAGCGGGACAGGGAACTACTATGGCTACACCTTC
CASSLSGTGNYYGYTF
>TRBJ1-3|-|few|TRBV20-1
TGCAGTGCTAGTAGGCAGGACTCTGGAAACACCATATATTTT
CSASRQDSGNTIYF
>TRBJ1-5|-|-|TRBV7-9
TGTGCCAGCAGCTTAGACCGACAGGAAAATCAGCCCCAGCATTTT
CASSLDRQENQPQHF
>TRBJ1-2|-|-|TRBV7-2
TGTGCCAGCAGCTCCTCACGGGTAGCTAACTATGGCTACACCTTC
CASSSSRVANYGYTF
>TRBJ1-5|TRBD1|once|TRBV24-1
TGTGCCACCAGTGAAAGACAGGGGAACAATCAGCCCCAGCATTTT
CATSERQGNNQPQHF
>TRBJ2-7|-|-|TRBV2
TGTGCCAGCATGATCTACGGCGAGCAGTACTTC
CASMIYGEQYF
>TRBJ2-5|TRBD1|once|TRBV24-1
TGTGCCACCAGTGATACGGTGACAGGGGAAGAGACCCAGTACTTC
CATSDTVTGEETQYF
>TRBJ1-4|TRBD1|-|TRBV30
TGTGCCTGGACCCCGGGACAGGGGGCGACTAATGAAAAACTGTTTTTT
CAWTPGQGATNEKLFF
>TRBJ2-2|-|-|TRBV5-1
TGCGCCAGCAGCTTTGACTCGAACACCGGGGAGCTGTTTTTT
CASSFDSNTGELFF
>TRBJ1-2|-|once|TRBV12-3/TRBV12-4
TGTGCCAGCAGCCCAGGGGACGGCTATGGCTACACCTTC
CASSPGDGYGYTF
>TRBJ1-1|-|-|TRBV18
TGTGCCAGCTCACCGAGAGCGCTGAACACTGAAGCTTTCTTT
CASSPRALNTEAFF
>TRBJ1-4|-|-|TRBV9
TGTGCCAGCAGCGTGGGGGGTAGGAATGAAAAACTGTTTTTT
CASSVGGRNEKLFF
>TRBJ2-3|-|-|TRBV7-2
TGTGCCAGCAGCTTACCAGCGTCTAGCACAGATACGCAGTATTTT
CASSLPASSTDTQYF
>TRBJ2-7|-|-|TRBV15
TGTGCCACCAGCACGAACAGGGCCGGGACCTACGAGCAGTACTTC
CATSTNRAGTYEQYF